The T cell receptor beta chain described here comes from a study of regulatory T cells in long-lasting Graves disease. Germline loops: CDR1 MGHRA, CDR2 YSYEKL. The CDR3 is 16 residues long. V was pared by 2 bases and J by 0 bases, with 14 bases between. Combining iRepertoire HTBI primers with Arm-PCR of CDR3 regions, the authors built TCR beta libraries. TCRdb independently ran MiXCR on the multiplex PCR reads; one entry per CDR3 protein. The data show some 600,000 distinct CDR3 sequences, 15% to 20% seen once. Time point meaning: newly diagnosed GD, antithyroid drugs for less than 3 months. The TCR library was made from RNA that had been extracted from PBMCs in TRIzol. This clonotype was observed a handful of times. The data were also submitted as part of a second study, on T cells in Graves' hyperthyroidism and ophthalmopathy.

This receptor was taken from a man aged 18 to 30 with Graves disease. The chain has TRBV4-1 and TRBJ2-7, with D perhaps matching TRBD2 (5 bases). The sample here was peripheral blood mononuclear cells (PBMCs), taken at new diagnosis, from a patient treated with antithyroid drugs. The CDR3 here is CASSQKSGGNSYEQYF. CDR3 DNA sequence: TGCGCCAGCAGCCAAAAAAGCGGCGGTAACTCCTACGAGCAGTACTTC.